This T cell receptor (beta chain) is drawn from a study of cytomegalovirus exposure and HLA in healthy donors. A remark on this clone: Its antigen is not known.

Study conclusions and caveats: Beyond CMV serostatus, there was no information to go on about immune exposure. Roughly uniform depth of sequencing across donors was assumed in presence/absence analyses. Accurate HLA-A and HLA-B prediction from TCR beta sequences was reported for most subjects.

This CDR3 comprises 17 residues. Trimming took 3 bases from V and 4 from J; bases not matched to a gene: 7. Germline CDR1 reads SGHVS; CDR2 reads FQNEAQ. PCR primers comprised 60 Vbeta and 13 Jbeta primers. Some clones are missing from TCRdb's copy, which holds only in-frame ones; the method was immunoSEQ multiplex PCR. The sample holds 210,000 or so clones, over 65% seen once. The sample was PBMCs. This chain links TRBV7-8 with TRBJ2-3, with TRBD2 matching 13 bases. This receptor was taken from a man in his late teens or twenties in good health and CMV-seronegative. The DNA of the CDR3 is TGTGCCAGCAGCTTTCGACTAGCGGGAGGTCGGGCAGATACGCAGTATTTT. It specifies CASSFRLAGGRADTQYF.